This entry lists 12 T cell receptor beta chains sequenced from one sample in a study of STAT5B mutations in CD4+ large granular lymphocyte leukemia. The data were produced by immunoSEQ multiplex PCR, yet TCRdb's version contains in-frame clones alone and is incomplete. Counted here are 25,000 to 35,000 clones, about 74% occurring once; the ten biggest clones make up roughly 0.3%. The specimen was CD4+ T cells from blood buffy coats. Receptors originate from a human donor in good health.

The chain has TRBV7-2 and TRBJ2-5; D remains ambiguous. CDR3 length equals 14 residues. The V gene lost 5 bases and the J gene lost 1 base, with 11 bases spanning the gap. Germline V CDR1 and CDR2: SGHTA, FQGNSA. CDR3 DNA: TGTGCCAGCAGCCCCCGGGTTTTCCAAGAGACCCAGTACTTC. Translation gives CASSPRVFQETQYF.

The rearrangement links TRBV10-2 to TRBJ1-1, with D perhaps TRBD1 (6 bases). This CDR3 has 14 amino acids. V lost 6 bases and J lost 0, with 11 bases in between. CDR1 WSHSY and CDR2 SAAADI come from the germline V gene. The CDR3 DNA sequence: TGCGCCAGCAGCGACAGGCCCATGAACACTGAAGCTTTCTTT. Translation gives CASSDRPMNTEAFF.

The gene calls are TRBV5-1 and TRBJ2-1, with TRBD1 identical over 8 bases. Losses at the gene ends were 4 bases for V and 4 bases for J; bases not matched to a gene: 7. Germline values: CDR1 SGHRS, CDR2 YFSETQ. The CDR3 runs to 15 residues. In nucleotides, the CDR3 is TGCGCCAGCAGCGCTTTGCAGGGGGCGTACAATGAGCAGTTCTTC. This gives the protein CASSALQGAYNEQFF.

The DNA of the CDR3 is TGTGCCAGCAGTGAATCCGGCGGTCGAGACACTGAAGCTTTCTTT. Translated: CASSESGGRDTEAFF. V is TRBV25-1 and J is TRBJ1-1; no definite D call. Trimming took off 1 base at V and 3 bases at J, with 12 bases between the two ends. Germline CDR1 is MGHDK and CDR2 is SYGVNS. This CDR3 contains 15 residues.

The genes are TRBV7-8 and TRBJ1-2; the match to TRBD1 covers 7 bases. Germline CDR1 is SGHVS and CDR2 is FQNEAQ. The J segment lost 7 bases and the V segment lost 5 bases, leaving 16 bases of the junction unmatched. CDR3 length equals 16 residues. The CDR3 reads CASSPRSTGKYFGYTF. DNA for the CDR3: TGTGCCAGCAGCCCTCGATCGACAGGGAAGTATTTTGGCTACACCTTC.

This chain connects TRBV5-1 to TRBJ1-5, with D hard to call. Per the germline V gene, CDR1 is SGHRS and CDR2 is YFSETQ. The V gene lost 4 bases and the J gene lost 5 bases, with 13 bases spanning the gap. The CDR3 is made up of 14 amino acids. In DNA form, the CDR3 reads TGCGCCAGCAGCCCCCTTAGCGGGGATCAGCCCCAGCATTTT. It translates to CASSPLSGDQPQHF.

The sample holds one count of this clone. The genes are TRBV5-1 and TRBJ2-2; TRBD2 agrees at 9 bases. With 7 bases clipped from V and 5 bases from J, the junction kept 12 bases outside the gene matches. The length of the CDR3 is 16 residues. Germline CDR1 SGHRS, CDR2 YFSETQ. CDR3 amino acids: CASGGTSSVLTGELFF. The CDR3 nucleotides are TGCGCCAGCGGCGGGACTAGCAGTGTTTTGACCGGGGAGCTGTTTTTT. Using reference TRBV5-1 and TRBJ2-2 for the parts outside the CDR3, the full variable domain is KAGVTQTPRYLIKTRGQQVTLSCSPISGHRSVSWYQQTPGQGLQFLFEYFSETQRNKGNFPGRFSGRQFSNSRSEMNVSTLELGDSALYLCASGGTSSVLTGELFFGEGSRLTVL.

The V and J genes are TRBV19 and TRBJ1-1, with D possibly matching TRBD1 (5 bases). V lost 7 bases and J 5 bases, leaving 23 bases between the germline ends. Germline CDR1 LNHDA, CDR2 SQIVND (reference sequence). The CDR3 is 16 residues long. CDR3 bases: TGTGCCAGTAAAAGGGGCACCGGGGCCTTCGGGACTGAAGCTTTCTTT. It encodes CASKRGTGAFGTEAFF.

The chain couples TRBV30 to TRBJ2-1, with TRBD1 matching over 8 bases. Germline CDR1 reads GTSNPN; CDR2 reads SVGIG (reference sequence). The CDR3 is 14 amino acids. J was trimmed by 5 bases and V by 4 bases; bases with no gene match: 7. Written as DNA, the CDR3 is TGTGCCTGGACCTCGGACAGGGCAAACAATGAGCAGTTCTTC. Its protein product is CAWTSDRANNEQFF.

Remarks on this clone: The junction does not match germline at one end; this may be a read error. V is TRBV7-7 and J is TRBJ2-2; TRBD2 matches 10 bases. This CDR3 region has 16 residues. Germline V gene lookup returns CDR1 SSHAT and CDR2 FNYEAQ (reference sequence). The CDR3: CASSFSGRPSTGELFF. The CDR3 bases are TGTGCTAGCAGCTTTAGCGGGAGGCCCAGCACCGGGGAGCTGTTTTTT.

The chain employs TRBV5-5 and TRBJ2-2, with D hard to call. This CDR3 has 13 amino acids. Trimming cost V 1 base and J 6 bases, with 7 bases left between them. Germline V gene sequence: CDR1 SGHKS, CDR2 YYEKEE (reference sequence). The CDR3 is CASSLSGAGELFF. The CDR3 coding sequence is TGTGCCAGCAGCTTGTCTGGAGCCGGGGAGCTGTTTTTT.

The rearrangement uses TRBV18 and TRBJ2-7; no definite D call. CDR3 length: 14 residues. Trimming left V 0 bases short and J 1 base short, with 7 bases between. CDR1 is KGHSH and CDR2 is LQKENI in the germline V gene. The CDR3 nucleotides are TGTGCCAGCTCACCACCGGTGGAGTCCTACGAGCAGTACTTC. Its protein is CASSPPVESYEQYF.